The next 23 T cell receptor beta chains were all read from a single sample in a study of Ad26.COV2.S vaccination and SARS-CoV-2 variants. Described treatment: approximately 18 received Ad26.COV2.S at low or high dose, single or two shots; five or six received placebo; per-sample allocation not given. Day 63 after the first injection of vaccine or placebo was the sampling time. Measured with immunoSEQ multiplex PCR; TCRdb has only the in-frame clones, and not every one. The data show hundreds of thousands of clones, more than 70% seen once. The starting material was peripheral blood, obtained in a trial of Ad26.COV2.S vaccine versus placebo. These receptors originate from a person aged 18 to 65 who received the Ad26.COV2.S COVID-19 vaccine or a placebo.

The chain links TRBV6-6 to TRBJ2-1; 7 positions agree with TRBD2. The CDR3 contains 15 residues. V shed 2 bases and J 3 bases; nucleotides not matched to a gene: 4. Looked up from germline, CDR1 is MNHNY and CDR2 is SVGAGI (reference sequence). For the CDR3, the DNA is TGTGCCAGCAGTTACGGGGAGGGGTTCTACAATGAGCAGTTCTTC. It is translated as CASSYGEGFYNEQFF.

The V and J genes are TRBV9 and TRBJ1-2; a possible D gene is TRBD1 (6 bases). The CDR3 loop spans 15 amino acids. Germline assignment: CDR1 SGDLS and CDR2 YYNGEE. V was cut by 3 bases and J by 6 bases, with 18 bases left in between. CDR3 amino acids: CASSADMSDSHGYTF. The CDR3 region has the DNA TGTGCCAGCAGCGCTGACATGTCGGACAGCCATGGCTACACCTTC.

The chain carries TRBV28 and TRBJ1-2, with D perhaps matching TRBD1 (5 bases). CDR3 length: 13 amino acids. Trimming cost V 7 bases and J 2 bases, with 11 bases left between them. The germline CDR1 and CDR2 sequences are MDHEN and SYDVKM. Here the CDR3 reads CASTPRQNYGYTF. The CDR3 nucleotides read TGTGCCAGCACCCCCCGACAGAACTATGGCTACACCTTC.

The chain's CDR3 is CASSESGKVSSYNSPLHF. The CDR3 DNA is TGTGCCAGCAGTGAATCCGGGAAAGTGAGCTCCTATAATTCACCCCTCCACTTT. The rearrangement joins TRBV25-1 to TRBJ1-6, with D hard to call. V was cut by 1 base and J by 0 bases, with 13 bases left in between. Germline V CDR1 and CDR2: MGHDK, SYGVNS. The CDR3 sequence is 18 residues long.

This chain uses TRBV7-2 with TRBJ2-2, with TRBD1 as a possible D gene (6 bases). The CDR3 has 13 residues. The V end was cut by 6 bases, the J end by 6 bases, with 11 bases between. The V gene's germline CDR1 is SGHTA and CDR2 FQGNSA. CDR3 amino acids: CASRYTGPGELFF. The CDR3 DNA reads TGTGCCAGCAGGTACACAGGGCCCGGGGAGCTGTTTTTT.

The chain combines TRBV7-9 with TRBJ1-1, with a tentative D call TRBD1 (5 bases). Trimming took 1 base from V and 6 from J, leaving 15 bases between them. Per germline, CDR1 SEHNR and CDR2 FQNEAQ (reference sequence). The CDR3 loop spans 15 amino acids. The CDR3 protein is CASSLGGRAEAEAFF. CDR3 DNA sequence: TGTGCCAGCAGCTTAGGGGGGAGGGCCGAAGCTGAAGCTTTCTTT.

The chain uses TRBV19 and TRBJ1-2; 7 positions match TRBD1. CDR1 is LNHDA and CDR2 is SQIVND in the germline V gene (reference sequence). This CDR3 contains 13 residues. The junction had 4 bases not matched to a gene; V was cut back by 8 bases and J by 1 base. The CDR3 DNA reads TGTGCCAGTTCAACAGGGGTTAACTATGGCTACACCTTC. It translates to CASSTGVNYGYTF.

This clone turned up a few times. The chain combines TRBV14 with TRBJ2-2; D is uncertain. Per the germline V gene, CDR1 is SGHDN and CDR2 is FVKESK. The CDR3 has 14 residues. Trimming took 8 bases from V and 4 from J, leaving 14 bases between them. The CDR3 nucleotides are TGTGCCAGCGCCCCCTACCAGGCCACCGGGGAGCTGTTTTTT. Translated, it gives CASAPYQATGELFF.

In this sample, this clone turned up once. The chain recombines TRBV2 with TRBJ1-2; D ambiguous. The ends were cut back, 3 bases at V and 5 bases at J, with 13 bases in the middle. The CDR3 is 14 amino acids. The germline V gene encodes CDR1 SNHLY and CDR2 FYNNEI. The DNA of the CDR3 is TGTGCCAGCAGTGATGCAGGCGGGTGGTATGGCTACACCTTC. Its translation: CASSDAGGWYGYTF.

This chain connects TRBV30 to TRBJ2-3; 11 bases are a match to TRBD2. The CDR3 extends over 15 amino acids. CDR1 GTSNPN and CDR2 SVGIG come from the germline V gene (reference sequence). The V segment lost 2 bases and the J segment 0 bases; nucleotides outside the gene matches: 1. The CDR3 is CAWSRLAGSTDTQYF. Written as DNA, the CDR3 is TGTGCCTGGAGTAGACTAGCGGGAAGCACAGATACGCAGTATTTT.

The rearrangement uses TRBV6-5 and TRBJ1-1, with 7 nucleotides matching TRBD1. J lost 3 bases, V lost 2 bases, and 9 bases had no gene match. The CDR3 length is 16 residues. The germline V gene has CDR1 MNHEY and CDR2 SVGAGI. DNA of the CDR3: TGTGCCAGCAGTTACACCAACAGGGGTCTGGACACTGAAGCTTTCTTT. It specifies CASSYTNRGLDTEAFF.

The chain carries TRBV7-2 and TRBJ1-2; no definite D call. The CDR3 totals 15 residues. The V gene lost 5 bases and the J gene lost 5 bases, with 18 bases spanning the gap. CDR1 and CDR2 (germline): SGHTA, FQGNSA. As DNA, the CDR3 is TGTGCCAGCAGCCGGGAATCCGAGGGCGTGTATGGCTACACCTTC. Protein sequence: CASSRESEGVYGYTF. Full variable domain (rest looked up from reference TRBV7-2 and TRBJ1-2): GAGVSQSPSNKVTEKGKDVELRCDPISGHTALYWYRQSLGQGLEFLIYFQGNSAPDKSGLPSDRFSAERTGGSVSTLTIQRTQQEDSAVYLCASSRESEGVYGYTFGSGTRLTVV.

The chain recombines TRBV3-1 (or the pseudogene TRBV3-2) with TRBJ1-1, with unresolved D. CDR1 and CDR2 from the germline V gene are LGHDT and YNNKEL (reference sequence). This CDR3 has 12 residues. The V end was cut by 0 bases, the J end by 8 bases, with 7 bases between. The chain's CDR3 is CASSQEEAEAFF. For the CDR3, the DNA is TGTGCCAGCAGCCAAGAGGAGGCAGAAGCTTTCTTT.

The V call is TRBV19, the J call TRBJ1-1, with 7 bases matching TRBD1. CDR1 and CDR2 (germline): LNHDA, SQIVND (reference sequence). The CDR3 contains 14 residues. V shed 4 bases and J 4 bases; nucleotides not matched to a gene: 6. The CDR3 DNA reads TGTGCCAGTAGTAAACCGGACAGGCCCACTGAAGCTTTCTTT. This gives the protein CASSKPDRPTEAFF. The full variable domain, completed using reference TRBV19 and TRBJ1-1, is DGGITQSPKYLFRKEGQNVTLSCEQNLNHDAMYWYRQDPGQGLRLIYYSQIVNDFQKGDIAEGYSVSREKKESFPLTVTSAQKNPTAFYLCASSKPDRPTEAFFGQGTRLTVV.

The J gene is TRBJ2-3, the V gene TRBV5-6; D remains unclear. CDR1 SGHDT and CDR2 YYEEEE come from the germline V gene. The V end was cut by 0 bases, the J end by 2 bases, with 13 bases between. This CDR3 has 16 residues. DNA for the CDR3: TGTGCCAGCAGCTTGGCAGTACAGCGTAACACAGATACGCAGTATTTT. Translated: CASSLAVQRNTDTQYF. The full variable domain, with the rest looked up from reference TRBV5-6 and TRBJ2-3, is DAGVTQSPTHLIKTRGQQVTLRCSPKSGHDTVSWYQQALGQGPQFIFQYYEEEERQRGNFPDRFSGHQFPNYSSELNVNALLLGDSALYLCASSLAVQRNTDTQYFGPGTRLTVL.

This clone was observed a single time. V and J are TRBV27 and TRBJ2-3; D could derive from TRBD1 or TRBD2 (5 bases each). This CDR3 is built from 15 residues. Trimming took 5 bases from V and 8 from J, leaving 20 bases between them. CDR1 is MNHEY, CDR2 SMNVEV, per germline (reference sequence). The CDR3 region has the DNA TGTGCCAGCAGTCCCGGGACGCCCGTCTTCGCTACGCAGTATTTT. Protein: CASSPGTPVFATQYF.

The chain uses TRBV4-2 and TRBJ2-1; D ambiguous. The germline V and J ends were trimmed by 4 bases and 0 bases, with 13 bases remaining between them. CDR3 length: 16 amino acids. The germline V gene encodes CDR1 LGHNA and CDR2 YNFKEQ. The CDR3 sequence: CASSRATDRSYNEQFF. CDR3 sequence (DNA): TGTGCCAGCAGCCGCGCAACGGACCGCTCCTACAATGAGCAGTTCTTC.

This rearrangement joins TRBV6-2 or TRBV6-3 to TRBJ2-3; D unclear. Deletions cut 5 bases from V and 0 bases from J, with 15 bases between. The CDR3 covers 16 residues. Germline V gives CDR1 MNHEY, CDR2 SVGEGT. CDR3 sequence: CASSALTRYSTDTQYF. The CDR3 DNA reads TGTGCCAGCAGTGCCCTGACTCGATACAGCACAGATACGCAGTATTTT.

The chain recombines TRBV11-2 with TRBJ1-6; TRBD1 aligns across 7 bases. Germline V gives CDR1 SGHAT, CDR2 FQNNGV. Trimming at V came to 5 bases and at J to 5 bases, leaving 6 bases not matched to a gene. There are 15 residues in the CDR3. The CDR3 reads CASSGRQGNNSPLHF. The DNA of the CDR3 is TGTGCCAGCAGCGGAAGACAGGGTAATAATTCACCCCTCCACTTT.

This clone was observed a few times. This chain connects TRBV5-6 to TRBJ2-2; 7 positions match TRBD1. Losses at the gene ends were 2 bases for V and 14 bases for J; bases not matched to a gene: 9. Germline V gene data show CDR1 as SGHDT and CDR2 as YYEEEE. This CDR3 contains 13 residues. The CDR3 sequence is CASSFLVDRVLFF. The CDR3 DNA is TGTGCCAGCAGCTTTTTAGTCGACAGGGTTCTGTTTTTT.

This chain links TRBV6-2 or TRBV6-3 with TRBJ1-3, with D possibly being TRBD1 (6 bases). Trimming removed 0 bases from V and 2 bases from J, with 8 bases in between. Germline lookup yields CDR1 MNHEY and CDR2 SVGEGT. This CDR3 comprises 15 residues. CDR3 in amino acids: CASSYSDSPGNTIYF. CDR3 nucleotides: TGTGCCAGCAGTTACTCGGACAGCCCTGGAAACACCATATATTTT.

This clone was recorded only once. The rearrangement uses TRBV6-6 and TRBJ1-1; 8 bases agree with TRBD1. Germline V gene lookup returns CDR1 MNHNY and CDR2 SVGAGI (reference sequence). CDR3 length: 13 residues. V gave up 2 bases and J gave up 5 bases; unmatched junction bases: 1. The CDR3 region is CASSYGDRTEAFF. The CDR3 DNA reads as TGTGCCAGCAGTTACGGGGACAGGACTGAAGCTTTCTTT.

The chain links TRBV5-5 to TRBJ2-7; D might be TRBD1 (8 bases). This CDR3 region has 14 residues. Germline V lookup: CDR1 SGHKS, CDR2 YYEKEE (reference sequence). The V and J ends lost 0 bases and 4 bases respectively, with 11 bases between them. The CDR3 loop reads CASSLDRGGYEQYF. CDR3 DNA sequence: TGTGCCAGCAGCTTGGACAGGGGGGGATACGAGCAGTACTTC.